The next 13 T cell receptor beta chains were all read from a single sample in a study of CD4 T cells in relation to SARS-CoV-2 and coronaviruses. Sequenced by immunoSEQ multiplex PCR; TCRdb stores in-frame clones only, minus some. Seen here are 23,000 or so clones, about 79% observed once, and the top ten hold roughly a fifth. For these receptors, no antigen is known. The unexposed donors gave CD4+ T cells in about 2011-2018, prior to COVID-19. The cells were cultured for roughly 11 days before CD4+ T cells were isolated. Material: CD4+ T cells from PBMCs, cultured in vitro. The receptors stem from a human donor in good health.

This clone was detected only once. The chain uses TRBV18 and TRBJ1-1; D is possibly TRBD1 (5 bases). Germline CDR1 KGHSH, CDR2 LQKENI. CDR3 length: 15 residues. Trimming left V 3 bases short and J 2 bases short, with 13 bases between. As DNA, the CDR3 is TGTGCCAGCTCACCCTCCGGGGGGAGTAACACTGAAGCTTTCTTT. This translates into CASSPSGGSNTEAFF.

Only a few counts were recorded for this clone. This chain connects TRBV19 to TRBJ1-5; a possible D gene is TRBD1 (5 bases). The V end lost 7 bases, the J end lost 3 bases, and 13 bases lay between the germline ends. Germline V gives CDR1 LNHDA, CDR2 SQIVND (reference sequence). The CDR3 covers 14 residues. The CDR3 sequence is CASNYGRVNQPQHF. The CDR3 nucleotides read TGTGCCAGTAATTACGGCAGGGTCAATCAGCCCCAGCATTTT.

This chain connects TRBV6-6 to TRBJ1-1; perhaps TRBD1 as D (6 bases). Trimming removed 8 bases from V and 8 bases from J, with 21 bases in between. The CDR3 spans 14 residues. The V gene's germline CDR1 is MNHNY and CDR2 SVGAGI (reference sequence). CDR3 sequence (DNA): TGTGCCAGCCCCGCCCCGGGCGGGGGGCGGGAAGCTTTCTTT. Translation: CASPAPGGGREAFF.

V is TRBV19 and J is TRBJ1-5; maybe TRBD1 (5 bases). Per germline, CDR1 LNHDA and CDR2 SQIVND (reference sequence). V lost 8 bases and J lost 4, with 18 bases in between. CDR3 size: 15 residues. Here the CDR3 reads CASQRQSLENQPQHF. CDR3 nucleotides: TGTGCCAGTCAACGACAGAGTTTGGAAAATCAGCCCCAGCATTTT.

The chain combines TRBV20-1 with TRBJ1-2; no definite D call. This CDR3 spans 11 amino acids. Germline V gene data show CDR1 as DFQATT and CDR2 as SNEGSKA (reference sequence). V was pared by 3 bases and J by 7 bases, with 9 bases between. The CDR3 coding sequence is TGCAGTGCTAGCGGGGTGGGTGGCTACACCTTC. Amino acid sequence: CSASGVGGYTF.

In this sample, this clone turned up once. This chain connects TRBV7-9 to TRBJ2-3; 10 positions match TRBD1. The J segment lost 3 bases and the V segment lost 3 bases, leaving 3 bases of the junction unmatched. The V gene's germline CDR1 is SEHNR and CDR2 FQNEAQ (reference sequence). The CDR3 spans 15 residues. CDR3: CASSFRTGGTDTQYF. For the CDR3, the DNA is TGTGCCAGCAGCTTCCGGACAGGGGGTACAGATACGCAGTATTTT.

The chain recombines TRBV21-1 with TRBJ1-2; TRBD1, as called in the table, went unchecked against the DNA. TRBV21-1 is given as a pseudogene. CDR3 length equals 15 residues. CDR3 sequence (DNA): TGTGCCAGCAGCGCTCGGACAGAGATAAACTATGGCTACACCTTC. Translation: CASSARTEINYGYTF.

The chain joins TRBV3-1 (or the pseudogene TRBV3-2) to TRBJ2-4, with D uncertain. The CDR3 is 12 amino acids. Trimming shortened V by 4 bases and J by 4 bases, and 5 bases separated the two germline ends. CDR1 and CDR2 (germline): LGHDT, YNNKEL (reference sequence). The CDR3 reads CASSREKNIQYF. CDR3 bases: TGTGCCAGCAGCCGAGAAAAAAACATTCAGTACTTC.

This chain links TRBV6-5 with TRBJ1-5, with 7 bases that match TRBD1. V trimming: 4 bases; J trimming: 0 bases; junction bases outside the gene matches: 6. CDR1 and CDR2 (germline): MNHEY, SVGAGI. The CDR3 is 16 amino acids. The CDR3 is CASSSFDRASNQPQHF. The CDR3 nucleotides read TGTGCCAGCAGTTCTTTTGACAGGGCTAGCAATCAGCCCCAGCATTTT.

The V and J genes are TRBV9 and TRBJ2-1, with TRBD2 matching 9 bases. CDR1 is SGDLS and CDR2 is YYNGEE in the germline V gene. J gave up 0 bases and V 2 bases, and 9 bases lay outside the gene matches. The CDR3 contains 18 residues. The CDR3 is CASSVTSGGRDSYNEQFF. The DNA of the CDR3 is TGTGCCAGCAGCGTGACTAGCGGAGGACGGGACTCCTACAATGAGCAGTTCTTC.

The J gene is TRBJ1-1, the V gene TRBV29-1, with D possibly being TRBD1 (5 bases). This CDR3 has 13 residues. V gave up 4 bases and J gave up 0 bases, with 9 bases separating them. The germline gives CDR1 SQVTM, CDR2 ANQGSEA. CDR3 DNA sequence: TGCAGCGTTGTAGGCAGGGTGAACACTGAAGCTTTCTTT. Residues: CSVVGRVNTEAFF.

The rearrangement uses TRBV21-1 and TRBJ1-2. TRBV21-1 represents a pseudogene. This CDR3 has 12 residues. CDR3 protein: CASRGGGIGYTF. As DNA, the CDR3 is TGTGCCAGCAGAGGCGGGGGTATCGGCTACACCTTC.

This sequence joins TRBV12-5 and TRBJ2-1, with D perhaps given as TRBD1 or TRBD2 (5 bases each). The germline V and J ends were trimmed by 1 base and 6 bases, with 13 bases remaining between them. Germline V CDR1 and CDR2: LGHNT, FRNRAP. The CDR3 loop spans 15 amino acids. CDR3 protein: CASGLDSPGTNEQFF. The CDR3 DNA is TGTGCTAGTGGTTTGGACAGCCCGGGGACCAATGAGCAGTTCTTC.